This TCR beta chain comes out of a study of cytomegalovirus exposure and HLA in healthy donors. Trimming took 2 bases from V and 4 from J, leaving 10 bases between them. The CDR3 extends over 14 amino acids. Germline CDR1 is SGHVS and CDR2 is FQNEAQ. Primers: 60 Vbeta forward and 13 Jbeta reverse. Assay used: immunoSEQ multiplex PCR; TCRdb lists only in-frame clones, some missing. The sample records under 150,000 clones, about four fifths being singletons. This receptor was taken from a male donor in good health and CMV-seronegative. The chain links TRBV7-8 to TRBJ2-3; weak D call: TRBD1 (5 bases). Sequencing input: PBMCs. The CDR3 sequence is CASSLLGVADTQYF. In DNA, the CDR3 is TGTGCCAGCAGCTTACTAGGGGTCGCAGATACGCAGTATTTT.